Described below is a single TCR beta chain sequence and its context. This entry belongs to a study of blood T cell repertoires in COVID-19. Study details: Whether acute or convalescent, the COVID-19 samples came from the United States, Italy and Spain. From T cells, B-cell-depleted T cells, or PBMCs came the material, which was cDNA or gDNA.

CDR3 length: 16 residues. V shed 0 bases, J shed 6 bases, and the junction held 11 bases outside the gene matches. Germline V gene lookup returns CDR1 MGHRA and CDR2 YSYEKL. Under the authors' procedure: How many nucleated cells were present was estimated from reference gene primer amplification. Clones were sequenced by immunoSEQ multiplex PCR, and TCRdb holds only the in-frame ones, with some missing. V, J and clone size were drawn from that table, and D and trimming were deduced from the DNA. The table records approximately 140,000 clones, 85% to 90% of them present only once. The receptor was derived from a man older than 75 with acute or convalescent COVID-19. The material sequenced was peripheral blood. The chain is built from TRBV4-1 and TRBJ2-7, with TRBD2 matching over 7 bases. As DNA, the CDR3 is TGCGCCAGCAGCCAAGATCCATCTAGCGGAGTCGCCGAGCAGTACTTC. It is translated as CASSQDPSSGVAEQYF.